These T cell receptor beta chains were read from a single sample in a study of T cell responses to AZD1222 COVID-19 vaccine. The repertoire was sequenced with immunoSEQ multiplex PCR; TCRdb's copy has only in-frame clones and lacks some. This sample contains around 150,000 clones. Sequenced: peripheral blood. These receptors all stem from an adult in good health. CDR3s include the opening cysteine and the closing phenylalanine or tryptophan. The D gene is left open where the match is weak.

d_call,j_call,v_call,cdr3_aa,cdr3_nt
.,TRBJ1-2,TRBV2,CASSVRGPSTF,TGTGCCAGCAGTGTCCGGGGGCCTTCCACCTTC
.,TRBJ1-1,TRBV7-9,CASSRDRLNTEAFF,TGTGCCAGCAGCCGTGACAGGCTGAACACTGAAGCTTTCTTT
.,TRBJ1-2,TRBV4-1,CASSQDGARGLGAGYTF,TGCGCCAGCAGCCAAGACGGTGCCCGGGGCCTCGGGGCTGGCTACACCTTC
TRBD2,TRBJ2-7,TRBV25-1,CASSEVGGVYEQYF,TGTGCCAGCAGTGAAGTCGGGGGGGTCTACGAGCAGTACTTC
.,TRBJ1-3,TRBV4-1,CASSQQYSGNTIYF,TGCGCCAGCAGCCAACAGTACTCTGGAAACACCATATATTTT
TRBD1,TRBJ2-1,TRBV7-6,CASSQRGGRGSYNEQFF,TGTGCCAGCAGCCAAAGGGGTGGCAGGGGGTCTTACAATGAGCAGTTCTTC
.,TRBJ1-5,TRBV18,CASSTQGSNQPQHF,TGTGCCAGCTCAACTCAGGGTAGCAATCAGCCCCAGCATTTT
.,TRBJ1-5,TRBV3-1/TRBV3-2,CASSQAPPRGVNQPQHF,TGTGCCAGCAGCCAAGCCCCGCCCAGGGGCGTCAATCAGCCCCAGCATTTT
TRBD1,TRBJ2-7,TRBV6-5,CASTPGQSAYEQYF,TGTGCCAGCACACCGGGACAGTCGGCGTACGAGCAGTACTTC
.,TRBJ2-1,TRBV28,CASSFHRTRPTNEQFF,TGTGCCAGCAGTTTCCATAGAACTAGGCCTACCAATGAGCAGTTCTTC
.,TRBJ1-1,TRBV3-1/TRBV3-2,CASSRRGPNTEAFF,TGTGCCAGCAGCCGAAGGGGCCCGAACACTGAAGCTTTCTTT
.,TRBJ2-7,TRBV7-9,CASSLASVHEQYF,TGTGCCAGCAGCTTAGCGTCGGTCCACGAGCAGTACTTC
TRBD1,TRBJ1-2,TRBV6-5,CASSYLQGAIGYTF,TGTGCCAGCAGTTACTTACAGGGGGCCATTGGCTACACCTTC
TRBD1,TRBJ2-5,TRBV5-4,CASSSSWQGVGPQETQYF,TGTGCCAGCAGCTCATCCTGGCAGGGGGTGGGGCCCCAAGAGACCCAGTACTTC
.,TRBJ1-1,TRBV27,CASSLGVFTEAFF,TGTGCCAGCAGTTTAGGTGTTTTCACTGAAGCTTTCTTT
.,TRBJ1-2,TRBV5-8,CASSFGGNSYGYTF,TGTGCCAGCAGCTTTGGGGGGAACAGCTATGGCTACACCTTC
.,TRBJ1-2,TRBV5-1,CASSLGVAYGYTF,TGCGCCAGCAGCTTGGGAGTGGCCTATGGCTACACCTTC
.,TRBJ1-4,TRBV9,CASSVGTPVGEKLFF,TGTGCCAGCAGCGTAGGGACACCCGTAGGAGAAAAACTGTTTTTT
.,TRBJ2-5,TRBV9,CASSGGQETQYF,TGTGCCAGCAGTGGGGGGCAAGAGACCCAGTACTTC
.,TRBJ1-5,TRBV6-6,CASSDGGQPQHF,TGTGCCAGCAGTGACGGCGGTCAGCCCCAGCATTTT
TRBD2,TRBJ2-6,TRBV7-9,CASSSMGLAGEAGANVLTF,TGTGCCAGCAGCTCGATGGGGCTAGCGGGGGAGGCTGGGGCCAACGTCCTGACTTTC
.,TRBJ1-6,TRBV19,CASKLRIDSPLHF,TGTGCCAGTAAATTGCGGATCGATTCACCCCTCCACTTT
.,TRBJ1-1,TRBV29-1,CSVAAGRLNTEAFF,TGCAGCGTTGCCGCGGGTCGATTGAACACTGAAGCTTTCTTT
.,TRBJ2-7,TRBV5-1,CASSLGLVTYEQYF,TGCGCCAGCAGCTTGGGGCTGGTCACCTACGAGCAGTACTTC
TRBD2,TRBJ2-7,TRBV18,CASSPGGGYEQYF,TGTGCCAGCTCACCCGGGGGGGGATACGAGCAGTACTTC
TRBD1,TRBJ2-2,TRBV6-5,CASSWTGQGGTGELFF,TGTGCCAGCAGTTGGACTGGACAGGGGGGGACCGGGGAGCTGTTTTTT
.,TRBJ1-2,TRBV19,CASSMGGRTFNYGYTF,TGTGCCAGTAGTATGGGGGGCAGAACATTTAACTATGGCTACACCTTC
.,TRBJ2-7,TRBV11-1,CASSYHRGAVNEQYF,TGTGCCAGCAGCTATCATCGGGGGGCGGTGAACGAGCAGTACTTC
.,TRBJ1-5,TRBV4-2,CASSQDLADYNQPQHF,TGTGCCAGCAGCCAAGATTTGGCCGATTACAATCAGCCCCAGCATTTT
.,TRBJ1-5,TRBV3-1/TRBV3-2,CASSQRGGNQPQHF,TGTGCCAGCAGCCAACGGGGTGGCAATCAGCCCCAGCATTTT
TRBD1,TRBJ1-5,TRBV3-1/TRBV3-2,CASSPSGGASNQPQHF,TGTGCCAGCAGCCCCTCAGGGGGGGCATCTAATCAGCCCCAGCATTTT
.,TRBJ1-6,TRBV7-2,CASSLGYRSGRGNSPLHF,TGTGCCAGCAGCTTAGGCTATCGGTCAGGGCGTGGTAATTCACCCCTCCACTTT
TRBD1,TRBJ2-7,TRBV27,CASSNRGYEQYF,TGTGCCAGCAGTAACAGGGGATACGAGCAGTACTTC
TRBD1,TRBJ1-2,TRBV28,CASRQGTAENTF,TGTGCCAGCAGACAAGGGACAGCCGAAAACACCTTC
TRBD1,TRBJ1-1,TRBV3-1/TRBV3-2,CASSPRGGTEAFF,TGTGCCAGCAGCCCCAGGGGGGGGACTGAAGCTTTCTTT
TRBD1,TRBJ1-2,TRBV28,CASSPGTGVGDNYGYTF,TGTGCCAGCAGCCCCGGGACAGGGGTCGGAGATAACTATGGCTACACCTTC
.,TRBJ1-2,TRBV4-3,CASSQDDGRVGFNYGYTF,TGCGCCAGCAGCCAAGATGATGGCAGGGTCGGCTTTAACTATGGCTACACCTTC
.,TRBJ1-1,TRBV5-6,CASRPNTEAFF,TGTGCCAGCAGGCCGAACACTGAAGCTTTCTTT
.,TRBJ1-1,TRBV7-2,CASSLGVRAQTEAFF,TGTGCCAGCAGCCTCGGAGTGAGGGCGCAGACTGAAGCTTTCTTT
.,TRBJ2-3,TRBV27,CASSLWRKSTDTQYF,TGTGCCAGCAGTTTATGGAGGAAGAGCACAGATACGCAGTATTTT
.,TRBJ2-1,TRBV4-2,CASSQGRRSNEQFF,TGTGCCAGCAGCCAAGGTAGGCGTTCCAATGAGCAGTTCTTC
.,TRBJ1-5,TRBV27,CASSPRGSNQPQHF,TGTGCCAGCAGTCCCCGGGGTAGCAATCAGCCCCAGCATTTT
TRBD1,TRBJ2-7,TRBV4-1,CASSQDPPRDSSYEQYF,TGCGCCAGCAGCCAAGATCCCCCCCGGGACAGCTCCTACGAGCAGTACTTC
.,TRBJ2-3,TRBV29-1,CSVGGGDTQYF,TGCAGCGTCGGAGGAGGGGATACGCAGTATTTT
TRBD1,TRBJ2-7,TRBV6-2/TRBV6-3,CASGRTGRNEQYF,TGTGCCAGCGGCCGGACAGGGCGAAACGAGCAGTACTTC
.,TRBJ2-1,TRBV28,CASNPGTYSMWNEQFF,TGTGCCAGCAACCCCGGGACTTACTCAATGTGGAATGAGCAGTTCTTC
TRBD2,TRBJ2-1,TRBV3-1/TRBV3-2,CASRRAGSSYNEQFF,TGTGCCAGCAGGCGAGCGGGGAGCTCCTACAATGAGCAGTTCTTC